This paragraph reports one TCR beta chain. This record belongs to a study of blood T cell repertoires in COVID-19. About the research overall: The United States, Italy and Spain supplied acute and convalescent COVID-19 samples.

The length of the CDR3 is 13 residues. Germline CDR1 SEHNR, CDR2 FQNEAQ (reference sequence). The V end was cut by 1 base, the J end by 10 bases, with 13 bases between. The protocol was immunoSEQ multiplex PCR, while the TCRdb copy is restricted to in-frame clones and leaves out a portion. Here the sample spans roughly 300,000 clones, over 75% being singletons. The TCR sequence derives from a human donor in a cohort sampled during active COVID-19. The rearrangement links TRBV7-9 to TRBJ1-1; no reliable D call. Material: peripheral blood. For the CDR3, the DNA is TGTGCCAGCAGCTTAGATATGGGAGGCATAGCTTTCTTT. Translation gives CASSLDMGGIAFF. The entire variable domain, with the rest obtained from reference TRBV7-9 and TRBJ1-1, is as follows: DTGVSQNPRHKITKRGQNVTFRCDPISEHNRLYWYRQTLGQGPEFLTYFQNEAQLEKSRLLSDRFSAERPKGSFSTLEIQRTEQGDSAMYLCASSLDMGGIAFFGQGTRLTVV.